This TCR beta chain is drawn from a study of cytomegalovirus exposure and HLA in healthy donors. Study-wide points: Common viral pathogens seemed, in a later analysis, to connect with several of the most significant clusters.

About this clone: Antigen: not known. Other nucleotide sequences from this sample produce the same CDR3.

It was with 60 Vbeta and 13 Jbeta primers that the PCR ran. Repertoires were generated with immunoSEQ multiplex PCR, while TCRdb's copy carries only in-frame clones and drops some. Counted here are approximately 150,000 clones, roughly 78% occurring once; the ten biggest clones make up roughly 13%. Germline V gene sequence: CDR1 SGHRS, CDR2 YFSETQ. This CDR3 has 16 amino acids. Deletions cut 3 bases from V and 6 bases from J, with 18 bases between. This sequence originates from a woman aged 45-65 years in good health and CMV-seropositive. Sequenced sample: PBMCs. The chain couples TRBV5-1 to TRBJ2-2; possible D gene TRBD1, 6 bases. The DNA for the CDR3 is TGCGCCAGCAGCTCAACAGGGAAGGGGCCCGCCGGGGAGCTGTTTTTT. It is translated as CASSSTGKGPAGELFF.